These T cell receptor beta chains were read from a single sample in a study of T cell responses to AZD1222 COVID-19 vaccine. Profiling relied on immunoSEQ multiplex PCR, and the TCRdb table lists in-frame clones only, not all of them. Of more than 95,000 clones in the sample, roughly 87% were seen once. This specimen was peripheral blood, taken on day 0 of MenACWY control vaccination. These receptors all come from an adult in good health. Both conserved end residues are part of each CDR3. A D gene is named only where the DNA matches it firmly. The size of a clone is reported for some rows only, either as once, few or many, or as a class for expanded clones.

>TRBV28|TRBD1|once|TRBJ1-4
TGTGCCAGCAGCTCGGACAGGGGTTATGATGAAAAACTGTTTTTT
CASSSDRGYDEKLFF
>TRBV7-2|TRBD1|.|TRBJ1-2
TGTGCCAGCAGCGGCAGACAGGGGGTTAGCTATGGCTACACCTTC
CASSGRQGVSYGYTF
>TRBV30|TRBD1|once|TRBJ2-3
TGTGCCTGGAACAGACAGGGGAGGACAGATACGCAGTATTTT
CAWNRQGRTDTQYF
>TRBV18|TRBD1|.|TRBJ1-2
TGTGCCAGCTCACCAGCTGACAGGGTTAACTATGGCTACACCTTC
CASSPADRVNYGYTF
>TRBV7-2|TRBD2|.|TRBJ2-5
TGTGCCAGCAGCTCCATGGTCTATAGCGGGAGATCGGGCCAAGAGACCCAGTACTTC
CASSSMVYSGRSGQETQYF
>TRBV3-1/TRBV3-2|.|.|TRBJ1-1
TGTGCCAGCAGCAGAGAGAAAGGGGGGCAGAAAGCTTTCTTT
CASSREKGGQKAFF
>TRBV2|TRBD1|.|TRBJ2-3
TGTGCCAGCAGATCCCGGGACAGATCATCTGGGGATACGCAGTATTTT
CASRSRDRSSGDTQYF
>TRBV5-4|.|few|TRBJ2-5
TGTGCCAGCAGCCAACACGGTTTGAAGACCCAGTACTTC
CASSQHGLKTQYF
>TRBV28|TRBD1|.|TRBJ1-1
TGTGCCAGCAGCGTCACCGGAGGGGACAGGGAAGCTTTCTTT
CASSVTGGDREAFF
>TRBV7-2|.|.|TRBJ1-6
TGTGCCAGCAGCTTGGGAACAGTAAATTCACCCCTCCACTTT
CASSLGTVNSPLHF
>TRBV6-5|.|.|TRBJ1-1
TGTGCCAGCAGCAAGACAGTCATCGCTGAAGCTTTCTTT
CASSKTVIAEAFF
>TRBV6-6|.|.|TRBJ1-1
TGTGCCAGCAGTTATGAGGGAGGGGGCACTGAAGCTTTCTTT
CASSYEGGGTEAFF
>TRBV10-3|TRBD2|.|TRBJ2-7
TGTGCCATCAACCTAGCGGGAGGGCCTTACCCCGAGCAGTACTTC
CAINLAGGPYPEQYF
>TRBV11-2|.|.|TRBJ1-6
TGTGCCAGCAGCTTAGTCGCGGGGGCGGTTAATTCACCCCTCCACTTT
CASSLVAGAVNSPLHF
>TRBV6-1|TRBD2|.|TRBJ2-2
TGTGCCAGCAGTGAACAGGCGGGAGGCTGGACCGGGGAGCTGTTTTTT
CASSEQAGGWTGELFF
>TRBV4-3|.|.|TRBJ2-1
TGCGCCAGCAGCCAAGATCTTGGGAACTCCTACAATGAGCAGTTCTTC
CASSQDLGNSYNEQFF
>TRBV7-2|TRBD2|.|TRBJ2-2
TGTGCCAGCAGCTTAAGAGCGGGAGCCTACACCGGGGAGCTGTTTTTT
CASSLRAGAYTGELFF
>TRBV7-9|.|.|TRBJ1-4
TGTGCCAGCAGCTTAGATTTGCAGGCAACTAATGAAAAACTGTTTTTT
CASSLDLQATNEKLFF
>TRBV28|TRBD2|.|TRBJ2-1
TGTGCCAGCACCTACAACGGGGGACTATCAGTATACAATGAGCAGTTCTTC
CASTYNGGLSVYNEQFF
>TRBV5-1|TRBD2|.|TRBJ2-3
TGCGCCAGCAGGTTGACTAGCGGAGTCACAGATACGCAGTATTTT
CASRLTSGVTDTQYF
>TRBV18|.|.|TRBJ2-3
TGTGCCAGCTCACCCCACCAGGGAGATACGCAGTATTTT
CASSPHQGDTQYF
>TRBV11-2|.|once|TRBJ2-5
TGTGCCAGCAGCTTAGCTGGGGGTTTAGGAGAGACCCAGTACTTC
CASSLAGGLGETQYF
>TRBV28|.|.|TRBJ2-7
TGTGCCAGTCGACCAACAACGCGACAATTAAGCTACGAGCAGTACTTC
CASRPTTRQLSYEQYF
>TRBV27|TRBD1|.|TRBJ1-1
TGTGCCAGCAGTCCATACTTCCTAACACAGGGGCTTGAAGCTTTCTTT
CASSPYFLTQGLEAFF
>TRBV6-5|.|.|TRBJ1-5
TGTGCCAGCAGTAGTCTGGGCGTGGGCAATCAGCCCCAGCATTTT
CASSSLGVGNQPQHF
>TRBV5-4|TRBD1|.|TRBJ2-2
TGTGCCAGCAGCTCCCGGGACAGGGGAATAATCGGGGAGCTGTTTTTT
CASSSRDRGIIGELFF
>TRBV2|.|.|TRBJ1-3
TGTGCCAGCAGTCGTTCTGGAAACACCATATATTTT
CASSRSGNTIYF
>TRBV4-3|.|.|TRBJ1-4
TGCGCCAGCAGCCCACCTGGGAGGGAGAATGAAAAACTGTTTTTT
CASSPPGRENEKLFF
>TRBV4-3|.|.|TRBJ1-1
TGCGCCAGCAGCCAAGGGAGTATTAGCCAGGGCACTGAAGCTTTCTTT
CASSQGSISQGTEAFF
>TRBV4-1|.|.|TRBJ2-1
TGCGCCAGCAGCCAAGGCGCCACAGTGGGGGGGCTTTACAATGAGCAGTTCTTC
CASSQGATVGGLYNEQFF
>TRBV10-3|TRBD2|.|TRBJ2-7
TGTGCCGCCTTCCAACCGGGACTAGCGGGGGAGCAGTACTTC
CAAFQPGLAGEQYF
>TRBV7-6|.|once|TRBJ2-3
TGTGCCAGCAGCCCGTCGGGACTCCAAACAGATACGCAGTATTTT
CASSPSGLQTDTQYF
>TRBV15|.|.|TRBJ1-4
TGTGCCACCAGCACCAATGGGGGTGAAAAACTGTTTTTT
CATSTNGGEKLFF
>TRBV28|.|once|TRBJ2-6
TGTGCCAGCAAAGGCTCTGGGGCCAACGTCCTGACTTTC
CASKGSGANVLTF
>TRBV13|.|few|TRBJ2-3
TGTGCCAGCAGCTTCAGAGCTAGCACAGATACGCAGTATTTT
CASSFRASTDTQYF
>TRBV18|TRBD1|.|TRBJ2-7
TGTGCCAGCTCACCACCGCGCCGGACAGGGGGCGTCGAGCAGTACTTC
CASSPPRRTGGVEQYF
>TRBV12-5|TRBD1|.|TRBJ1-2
TGTGCTAGTGGTTTGGCCGGGACAGTGGGGGGCTACACCTTC
CASGLAGTVGGYTF